This TCR beta chain derives from a study of T cells in localized non-small cell lung cancer (dated by TCRdb to the early 2020s). About the full investigation: T cell repertoires of 200 to 250 early-stage NSCLC patients were analyzed, with tumors being compared against uninvolved tumor-adjacent lungs. The cohort was made up of around 240 treatment-naive NSCLC patients whose localized lung tumors had been resected. Of the NSCLC patients, around 130 were male and about 97 were female, and the mean age was approximately 64 years. General findings and caveats noted by the study authors: A median of approximately 53 of the top 100 tumor clones turned up in the paired uninvolved adjacent lung, and 25 to 35 of those clones also ranked among the top 100 of that same adjacent lung. The highest T cell clonality was observed in uninvolved tumor-adjacent lung, where clonality exceeded that of tumor, suggesting that antigenic responses were more focused in uninvolved tumor-adjacent lung. Higher T cell density in blood was associated with longer overall survival, whereas higher clonality in adjacent lung was associated with shorter survival. Multi-region tumor sequencing was not performed, so intratumor heterogeneity could not be excluded. Since the design was exploratory, TCR variables were selected using unadjusted p-values with no false-discovery rate correction.

This clone has only a few counts. Its cognate antigen has yet to be identified. No much larger clone exists at a distance of one base, and base qualities are not known. TCR beta CDR3 regions were sequenced from DNA using the immunoSEQ Assay. The original methods were these. To compute T cell density, TCR beta template counts were normalized to usable DNA, which was estimated by amplifying housekeeping genes. Richness was estimated using the preseqR package, with extrapolation to 400,000 templates for PBMC samples and to 120,000 templates for tissue samples. Clonality was taken to be one minus Pielou's evenness. Differential abundance testing on productive amino-acid clonotypes, with a minimum total count of 5 and an alpha of 0.1, was used to identify tissue-enriched TCRs. Repertoire overlap between compartments was quantified with the Jaccard Index and Morisita Overlap Index. GLIPH grouped TCR beta CDR3s together with public tetramer-defined viral CDR3s, and a viral motif had to include at least three viral sequences and also show V-gene enrichment. Entries here come from immuneACCESS through TCRdb and include only in-frame sequences with V and J called. Some clones fail to appear in such tables; in the studies checked, an unresolved V gene covers under half of the shortfall, and the cause of the remainder is unknown. From that table come the V and J calls and clone size; the DNA was used to work out D and trimming. The sample data list several thousand clones, and about 24% of these were observed just once. The top ten clonotypes cover roughly 15% of the sample.

Inclusive of the bounding cysteine and phenylalanine, the CDR3 is 15 residues long. CDR3 DNA is the only sequence kept; it has 45 bases, read in frame from the first base. Via the germline V gene, CDR1 is SGHNT and CDR2 YENEEA. V ends up 3 bases short and J 4 bases short, with an unmatched junction base count of 8. Uninvolved adjacent lung was sampled at least 2 cm away from the tumor margin, and two independent pathologists confirmed that the tissue had no atypia. At diagnosis, peripheral blood, uninvolved tumor-adjacent lung and tumor were collected and stored as a combination of fresh-frozen and FFPE material.

The sequences come from normal lung tissue next to the tumor, collected before any cancer treatment. The sequence was collected from a man between 40 and 69 years old with stage III squamous cell lung carcinoma. The rearrangement joined TRBV11-3 to TRBJ1-2; 7 bases in the middle match TRBD1. The CDR3 loop reads CASSLGGGAIYGYTF. The nucleotide sequence reads TGTGCCAGCAGCTTGGGAGGGGGCGCCATCTATGGCTACACCTTC. With the rest looked up from the reference TRBV11-3 and TRBJ1-2 genes rather than sequenced, the full variable domain is EAGVVQSPRYKIIEKKQPVAFWCNPISGHNTLYWYLQNLGQGPELLIRYENEEAVDDSQLPKDRFSAERLKGVDSTLKIQPAELGDSAVYLCASSLGGGAIYGYTFGSGTRLTVV.